Following are 16 T cell receptor beta chains from one sample sequenced in a study of siplizumab effects on memory and regulatory T cells. Assay: immunoSEQ multiplex PCR; the TCRdb copy retains only in-frame clones and omits some. This sample has tens of thousands of clones, with 80% to 95% found just once. The material sequenced was CD8+ T cells sorted from blood. The source of these receptors is a human donor in good health.

The V gene is TRBV4-2, the J gene TRBJ2-7; D not certain. V lost 1 base and J 6 bases, leaving 10 bases between the germline ends. The germline CDR1 and CDR2 sequences are LGHNA and YNFKEQ. This CDR3 contains 13 residues. DNA for the CDR3: TGTGCCAGCAGCCAAGTACCGAACAGCGAGCAGTACTTC. It is translated as CASSQVPNSEQYF.

This chain links TRBV19 with TRBJ1-1; unclear D gene. Germline V gene lookup returns CDR1 LNHDA and CDR2 SQIVND (reference sequence). Trimming took 5 bases from V and 0 from J, leaving 13 bases between them. The CDR3 is made up of 15 amino acids. The CDR3 DNA is TGTGCCAGTAGTCCAAAACTAGGGATGAACACTGAAGCTTTCTTT. As protein: CASSPKLGMNTEAFF.

This chain connects TRBV28 to TRBJ1-5; possible D gene TRBD1, 5 bases. Trimming pared 10 bases from V and 6 bases from J, leaving 16 bases between. Germline V CDR1 and CDR2: MDHEN, SYDVKM. The CDR3 length is 13 residues. Written as DNA, the CDR3 is TGTGCCACGTTCCAGGGAGGAATTCAGCCCCAGCATTTT. Protein product: CATFQGGIQPQHF.

The chain employs TRBV15 and TRBJ1-5, with a tentative D call TRBD1 (6 bases). V lost 0 bases to trimming and J lost 5 bases, with 11 bases between them. Germline lookup yields CDR1 LNHNV and CDR2 YYDKDF (reference sequence). CDR3 size: 15 residues. The CDR3: CATSRDRGVHQPQHF. The CDR3 DNA follows: TGTGCCACCAGCAGAGATAGGGGGGTCCATCAGCCCCAGCATTTT.

This sequence joins TRBV11-2 and TRBJ2-1; D is undetermined. The germline V gene has CDR1 SGHAT and CDR2 FQNNGV. Trimming took off 0 bases at V and 6 bases at J, with 9 bases between the two ends. CDR3 size: 14 residues. The CDR3 reads CASSLDPGSNEQFF. In DNA form, the CDR3 reads TGTGCCAGCAGCTTAGACCCAGGATCCAATGAGCAGTTCTTC.

The chain recombines TRBV7-3 with TRBJ2-3; D possibly matches TRBD1 or TRBD2 (6 bases each). The CDR3 covers 15 residues. Trimming pared 5 bases from V and 3 bases from J, leaving 15 bases between. Germline CDR1 SGHTA, CDR2 FQGTGA. CDR3 bases: TGTGCCAGCAGCATGACCGGAGGGGGTACAGATACGCAGTATTTT. The encoded protein is CASSMTGGGTDTQYF.

The chain joins TRBV7-9 to TRBJ2-2, with D possibly being TRBD2 (6 bases). Looked up from germline, CDR1 is SEHNR and CDR2 is FQNEAQ (reference sequence). Trimming removed 2 bases at V and 2 bases at J, with 9 bases between. The CDR3 covers 15 residues. CDR3 DNA: TGTGCCAGCAGCTTATCCGGGACTAACACCGGGGAGCTGTTTTTT. Protein: CASSLSGTNTGELFF.

CDR3 residues: CASSPGQGTYNEQFF. The CDR3 DNA reads TGTGCCAGCAGCCCCGGGCAGGGAACCTACAATGAGCAGTTCTTC. The V gene is TRBV11-2, the J gene TRBJ2-1; the D gene is possibly TRBD1 (5 bases). From germline, CDR1 is SGHAT and CDR2 FQNNGV. CDR3 length: 15 amino acids. Deletions cut 5 bases from V and 2 bases from J, with 13 bases between. Drawing the rest from reference TRBV11-2 and TRBJ2-1, the complete variable domain is EAGVAQSPRYKIIEKRQSVAFWCNPISGHATLYWYQQILGQGPKLLIQFQNNGVVDDSQLPKDRFSAERLKGVDSTLKIQPAKLEDSAVYLCASSPGQGTYNEQFFGPGTRLTVL.

This chain links TRBV19 with TRBJ2-7, with 7 bases matching TRBD2. V gave up 3 bases and J gave up 3 bases; unmatched junction bases: 11. Germline-derived CDR1 and CDR2 are LNHDA and SQIVND (reference sequence). The CDR3 is 16 residues long. CDR3 sequence reads: CASSIIRGDILYEQYF. DNA for the CDR3: TGTGCCAGTAGTATTATCCGGGGGGATATACTCTACGAGCAGTACTTC.

The rearrangement links TRBV9 to TRBJ2-3, with 8 bases matching TRBD2. The germline gives CDR1 SGDLS, CDR2 YYNGEE. V was clipped by 0 bases and J by 0 bases; unmatched bases: 6. The CDR3 is 17 amino acids. CDR3 amino acids: CASSVAMTGGSTDTQYF. The CDR3, as DNA: TGTGCCAGCAGCGTAGCTATGACGGGGGGGAGCACAGATACGCAGTATTTT.

The chain employs TRBV5-1 and TRBJ1-1, with D perhaps TRBD1 (5 bases). V was pared by 5 bases and J by 4 bases, with 15 bases between. Germline V gene sequence: CDR1 SGHRS, CDR2 YFSETQ. The CDR3 is 14 amino acids. The DNA of the CDR3 is TGCGCCAGCAGGGATTGGGGCAAGGGCACTGAAGCTTTCTTT. It encodes CASRDWGKGTEAFF.

The J gene is TRBJ1-4, the V gene TRBV27, with 9 bases fitting TRBD1. The V gene's germline CDR1 is MNHEY and CDR2 SMNVEV (reference sequence). The CDR3 is 14 amino acids. The V segment lost 5 bases and the J segment 8 bases; nucleotides outside the gene matches: 6. In DNA, the CDR3 is TGTGCCAGCAGTGGACCGGACAGGGGAGAAAAACTGTTTTTT. It specifies CASSGPDRGEKLFF.

V is TRBV11-2 and J is TRBJ1-5, with D possibly matching TRBD1 (5 bases). Per germline, CDR1 SGHAT and CDR2 FQNNGV. The CDR3 is made up of 14 amino acids. With 5 bases removed from V and 5 bases from J, the gap between germline ends came to 13 bases. The CDR3 coding sequence is TGTGCCAGCAGCCCAGCGGGGGGAGATCAGCCCCAGCATTTT. It specifies CASSPAGGDQPQHF.

The chain links TRBV4-1 to TRBJ2-4; possibly TRBD2 for D (6 bases). Germline-derived CDR1 and CDR2 are MGHRA and YSYEKL. The CDR3 consists of 17 residues. V was trimmed by 0 bases and J by 0 bases, leaving 12 bases between them. The CDR3 protein is CASSQDIGGLAKNIQYF. CDR3 coding DNA: TGCGCCAGCAGCCAAGATATTGGAGGGCTAGCCAAAAACATTCAGTACTTC.

This clone has just one count. The genes are TRBV7-9 and TRBJ2-7, with D tentatively TRBD2 (5 bases). The CDR3 runs to 16 residues. Germline V CDR1 and CDR2: SEHNR, FQNEAQ (reference sequence). Between the trimmed V and J ends, which lost 0 bases and 0 bases, there was a span of 12 bases. The CDR3 coding sequence is TGTGCCAGCAGCTTAGCTCGCCCTGAGGGCTCCTACGAGCAGTACTTC. It specifies CASSLARPEGSYEQYF.

The chain uses TRBV6-6 and TRBJ1-1; D might be TRBD1 (5 bases). Germline lookup yields CDR1 MNHNY and CDR2 SVGAGI (reference sequence). V was cut by 5 bases and J by 0 bases, with 16 bases left in between. The CDR3 spans 16 residues. The CDR3 region is CASSLPRGHMNTEAFF. Here the CDR3 DNA reads TGTGCCAGCAGTCTCCCGAGGGGTCACATGAACACTGAAGCTTTCTTT.